This TCR beta chain was sequenced in a study of OX40 agonist ivuxolimab in advanced cancers. Profiling relied on immunoSEQ multiplex PCR, and the TCRdb table lists in-frame clones only, not all of them. The table has just under 65,000 clones, about 83% seen once; the top ten hold 9.8%. Germline V gives CDR1 SGHTA, CDR2 FQGNSA. The germline V and J ends were trimmed by 8 bases and 5 bases, with 15 bases remaining between them. The CDR3 runs 14 residues. The specimen comprised CD4+ or CD8+ T cells sorted from blood, sampled in a trial of the OX40 agonist ivuxolimab. The sequence was obtained from an adult with an advanced solid tumor such as melanoma, head and neck, liver or kidney cancer. The J gene is TRBJ2-2, the V gene TRBV7-2; no clear D gene. CDR3 in amino acids: CASGYKGITGELFF. CDR3 sequence (DNA): TGTGCCAGCGGCTACAAGGGAATTACCGGGGAGCTGTTTTTT.